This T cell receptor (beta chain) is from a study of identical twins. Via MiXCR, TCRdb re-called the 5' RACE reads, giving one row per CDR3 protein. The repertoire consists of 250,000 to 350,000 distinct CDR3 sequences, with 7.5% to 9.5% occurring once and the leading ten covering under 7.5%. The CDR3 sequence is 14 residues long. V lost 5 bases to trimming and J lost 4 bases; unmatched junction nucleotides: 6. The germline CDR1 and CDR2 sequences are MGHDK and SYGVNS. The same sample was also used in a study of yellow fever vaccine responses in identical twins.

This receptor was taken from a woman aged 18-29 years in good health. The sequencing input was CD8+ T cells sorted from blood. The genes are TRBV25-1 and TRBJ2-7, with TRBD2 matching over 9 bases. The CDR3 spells CASSLAGVVYEQYF. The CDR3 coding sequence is TGTGCCAGCAGTTTAGCGGGAGTTGTTTACGAGCAGTACTTC.